This T cell receptor beta chain was sequenced in a study of blood T cells in healthy people across ages (dated by TCRdb to 2013 to 2016). Concerning the study at large: In model experiments, template switching captured roughly one uniquely barcoded TCR beta cDNA molecule for every two T cells. To avoid experimental bias, donors of different ages were distributed randomly across sequencing lanes. The study measured age-related changes in TCR beta repertoire diversity using deep sequencing normalized with unique cDNA molecular identifiers. The study analyzed two additional independent replicas of 1 million unique cDNA reads from the same blood draw for two donors, one aged 18 to 29 and one aged 80 or older. The donors were divided into four age groups: young (average approximately 15 years), middle-aged (around 41), aged (about 56) and long-lived (nearly 85).

This clonotype turned up a few times. The clone's antigen remains unknown. At one boundary the junction diverges from the germline segment, which might be a read error. CDR1 and CDR2 (SEHNR, FQNEAQ) derive from the germline V gene (reference sequence). The CDR3 runs 15 residues from the cysteine to the phenylalanine. Only CDR3 DNA is held: 45 bases, read in frame from base 1. The donors were 40 or so Caucasian individuals from Russia, aged roughly 6 to 100 years, who were systemically healthy. Ten milliliters of peripheral blood were drawn from each donor into EDTA-treated Vacutainer tubes. PBMCs were isolated by Ficoll-Paque density-gradient centrifugation, with at least 6 million obtained per sample. Total RNA, at least 6 micrograms per sample, was extracted from PBMCs with Trizol reagent. The percentages of naive CD45RAhigh/CD27high T cells were determined by flow cytometry on a PBMC aliquot from every donor.

The library was generated by 5' RACE. Sequencing used an Illumina HiSeq 2500. A second roughly 6 to 12 cycle PCR used a sample-barcoded 5' primer and a J-beta primer mix. A unique molecular identifier was introduced onto each TCR beta cDNA molecule by a template-switch 5' adaptor carrying 12 random nucleotides. At least 2.5 million CDR3-containing paired-end reads were obtained from each sample. All of the RNA was converted into first-strand cDNA using the Mint cDNA synthesis kit, with a TRBC-specific oligonucleotide serving as the primer. Following uracil-DNA glycosylase treatment, a first 18-cycle PCR with universal primers M1SS and BC2_uni_R was performed on all cDNA. As for how the authors treated the data: Each sample was normalized by randomly selecting 1 million high-quality reads, each carrying a distinct molecular identifier. Instead of being binned into consensus sequences, reads that shared molecular identifiers were thrown out. MiTCR, with a Q25 quality threshold and the strictest error-elimination algorithm, was used for CDR3 identification, clonotype clustering and error correction. A nonparametric unseen species model with Euler transformation was used to estimate a lower bound on total TCR beta diversity. TCRdb cleaned the public reads at Q25 with fastp, built clones with MiXCR and kept in-frame beta chains. All rows with the same CDR3 protein become a single entry with the most common DNA and genes. Here the V and J calls rest on TCRdb's processing, not on the authors' analysis. The table for this sample lists fewer than 700,000 distinct CDR3 sequences; around half of them were counted only once. Together, the top ten hold 20% to 25% of the sample.

Here is what the overall study found, with its caveats: The percentage of naive T cells measured by flow cytometry correlated strongly with observed TCR beta diversity. As age increased, observed TCR beta diversity per million T cells dropped in a roughly linear way, and a significant reduction was already evident by age about 40. The CMV infection status of donors was not known, potentially confounding age-related changes in expanded clonotypes. Estimates of total diversity based on one million sequenced T cells were regarded as lower bounds and as underestimates. Compared with the aged group, the long-lived group had more naive CD4+ T cells, fewer expanded clones and increased TCR diversity, a pattern suggesting age selection. Since profiling was done on bulk unsorted PBMCs, naive and antigen-experienced compartments could not be conclusively compared.

The clonotype comes from a man older than 75 in good health. The chain joins TRBV7-9 to TRBJ2-1, with 8 bases aligning to TRBD2. The specimen was blood. The DNA sequence follows: TGTTCCAGCAGCCCCCGGGGGGGGGATTACAATGAGCAGTTCTTC. It codes for CSSSPRGGDYNEQFF.